Listed below are T cell receptor beta chains from one sample, sequenced in a study of blood T cells in healthy people across ages. TCRdb called the 5' RACE reads again in MiXCR, with one record for every CDR3 protein. Found here are fewer than 750,000 distinct CDR3 sequences, 47% of them singletons; the top ten hold around 25%. Sequenced: blood. These receptors all stem from a man older than 75 in good health. Each CDR3 is given with its conserved first and last residue. Each record gives: clone size, D gene, J gene, V gene, CDR3 protein, CDR3 DNA. D genes are given only for firm matches. Rows give clone size only sometimes, using once, few, many, or a class for an expanded clone.

few	TRBD1	TRBJ1-5	TRBV6-6	CASSYEGTGGREPQHF	TGTGCCAGCAGTTACGAGGGGACAGGGGGTAGGGAGCCCCAGCATTTT
few	TRBD2	TRBJ2-5	TRBV4-3	CASSREVGQAGGSEQYF	TGCGCCAGCAGCCGGGAGGTTGGCCAAGCGGGAGGTTCAGAACAGTACTTC
many	-	TRBJ2-7	TRBV29-1	CSVVRDQSYEQYF	TGCAGCGTTGTCCGGGACCAATCCTACGAGCAGTACTTC
-	-	TRBJ2-7	TRBV12-3/TRBV12-4	CASSLGTQGSYEQYF	TGTGCCAGCAGTTTAGGGACCCAGGGCTCCTACGAGCAGTACTTC
many	TRBD1	TRBJ2-3	TRBV7-2	CASRFGQGGRDTQYF	TGTGCCAGCAGATTTGGACAGGGAGGTAGAGATACGCAGTATTTT
-	TRBD2	TRBJ2-7	TRBV29-1	CSVGTSGDYEQYF	TGCAGCGTCGGGACTAGCGGGGACTACGAGCAGTACTTC
-	-	TRBJ2-1	TRBV9	CASSVASTNREQFF	TGTGCCAGCAGCGTGGCTTCGACTAATCGGGAGCAGTTCTTC
few	-	TRBJ1-4	TRBV20-1	CSARDRATNEKLFF	TGCAGTGCTAGAGACAGAGCAACTAATGAAAAACTGTTTTTT
-	-	TRBJ2-6	TRBV7-3	CASSLRPRSGANVLTF	TGTGCCAGCAGCTTACGTCCCCGCTCTGGGGCCAACGTCCTGACTTTC
few	-	TRBJ2-1	TRBV6-6	CASSYLRGNEQFF	TGTGCCAGCAGTTACCTTAGGGGTAATGAGCAGTTCTTC
-	-	TRBJ2-1	TRBV15	CATSRFDRMNNEQFF	TGTGCCACCAGCAGATTCGACAGAATGAACAATGAGCAGTTCTTC
-	-	TRBJ1-5	TRBV30	CAWSERGNQPQHF	TGTGCCTGGAGTGAGAGGGGCAATCAGCCCCAGCATTTT
-	-	TRBJ2-5	TRBV7-9	CASSKWGDSVETQYF	TGTGCCAGCAGCAAATGGGGGGACTCGGTGGAGACCCAGTACTTC
few	TRBD1	TRBJ2-7	TRBV6-5	CASSLWTGTEQYF	TGTGCCAGCAGTTTATGGACAGGCACCGAGCAGTACTTC
-	TRBD2	TRBJ2-1	TRBV20-1	CSAMPGLAVNEQFF	TGCAGTGCTATGCCGGGACTAGCAGTCAATGAGCAGTTCTTC
-	-	TRBJ2-3	TRBV28	CASSLGGYTQYF	TGTGCCAGCAGTTTAGGAGGGTATACGCAGTATTTT
-	TRBD1	TRBJ1-1	TRBV5-1	CASSLGGTGGSEAFF	TGCGCCAGCAGCTTGGGAGGGACAGGGGGCTCTGAAGCTTTCTTT
few	-	TRBJ1-4	TRBV12-3/TRBV12-4	CASSPPGQGGEKLFF	TGTGCCAGCAGTCCCCCGGGGCAGGGTGGTGAAAAACTGTTTTTT
-	TRBD1	TRBJ2-4	TRBV7-2	CASSTFRGRPAPDIQYF	TGTGCCAGCAGCACGTTCAGGGGGCGTCCCGCACCCGACATTCAGTACTTC
-	-	TRBJ2-2	TRBV7-2	CASSYDRISVGELFF	TGTGCCAGCAGCTACGACCGGATCTCGGTCGGGGAGCTGTTTTTT
-	-	TRBJ1-2	TRBV12-3/TRBV12-4	CASSLVGGYGYTF	TGTGCCAGCAGTTTGGTGGGAGGGTATGGCTACACCTTC
-	-	TRBJ2-7	TRBV6-1	CASSDQVQYF	TGTGCCAGCAGTGATCAGGTGCAGTACTTC
few	-	TRBJ2-3	TRBV7-2	CASSLFSDTQYF	TGTGCCAGCAGCTTATTTTCCGATACGCAGTATTTT
many	-	TRBJ2-3	TRBV6-5	CASSYGSDIRADTQYF	TGTGCCAGCAGTTACGGCAGTGATATACGCGCAGATACGCAGTATTTT
-	TRBD2	TRBJ2-3	TRBV5-5	CASSSPSGLGDTQYF	TGTGCCAGCAGCTCCCCTAGCGGGCTGGGGGATACGCAGTATTTT
-	TRBD2	TRBJ2-7	TRBV7-9	CASSEAGGYEQYF	TGTGCCAGCAGCGAAGCGGGGGGCTACGAGCAGTACTTC
-	TRBD2	TRBJ2-1	TRBV4-3	CASSPGLRYNEQFF	TGCGCCAGCAGCCCGGGACTACGATACAATGAGCAGTTCTTC
-	TRBD2	TRBJ2-1	TRBV12-3/TRBV12-4	CASSFPGGLAGGFNEQFF	TGTGCCAGCAGTTTCCCAGGCGGACTAGCGGGGGGGTTTAATGAGCAGTTCTTC
many	TRBD1	TRBJ2-3	TRBV6-5	CASSYFQGAVGDTQYF	TGTGCCAGCAGTTACTTCCAGGGGGCCGTTGGTGATACGCAGTATTTT
many	-	TRBJ1-1	TRBV6-6	CASSYGPNTEAFF	TGTGCCAGCAGTTACGGCCCGAACACTGAAGCTTTCTTT
-	TRBD2	TRBJ2-2	TRBV7-3	CASSYQAGRVGELFF	TGTGCCAGCAGTTACCAAGCGGGAAGGGTCGGGGAGCTGTTTTTT
many	TRBD1	TRBJ1-6	TRBV6-6	CASRGTVNSPLHF	TGTGCCAGCCGCGGGACAGTCAATTCACCCCTCCACTTT
many	-	TRBJ2-3	TRBV6-5	CASSYGRVPDTQYF	TGTGCCAGCAGTTACGGGCGGGTCCCAGATACGCAGTATTTT
-	-	TRBJ2-1	TRBV6-1	CASSESPAGSYNEQFF	TGTGCCAGCAGTGAATCGCCTGCCGGCTCCTACAATGAGCAGTTCTTC
-	-	TRBJ1-2	TRBV20-1	CSAITDRILYGYTF	TGCAGTGCCATCACCGACAGGATCCTCTATGGCTACACCTTC